This T cell receptor beta chain was sequenced for a study of OX40 agonist ivuxolimab in advanced cancers. The method was immunoSEQ multiplex PCR; TCRdb's version includes in-frame clones alone and lacks a portion of them. The table includes some 64,000 clones, approximately 90% detected once. V was pared by 5 bases and J by 8 bases, with 24 bases between. This CDR3 comprises 16 residues. CDR1 and CDR2 from the germline V gene are PRHDT and FYEKMQ (reference sequence). The genes are TRBV13 and TRBJ1-2; the D is unclear. The material was CD4+ or CD8+ T cells sorted from blood, obtained in a trial of the OX40 agonist ivuxolimab. This TCR was recovered from an adult with an advanced solid tumor such as melanoma, head and neck, liver or kidney cancer. The CDR3 spells CASSLRVMTPLEGYTF. For the CDR3, the DNA is TGTGCCAGCAGCCTCCGGGTGATGACACCCCTGGAGGGCTACACCTTC.